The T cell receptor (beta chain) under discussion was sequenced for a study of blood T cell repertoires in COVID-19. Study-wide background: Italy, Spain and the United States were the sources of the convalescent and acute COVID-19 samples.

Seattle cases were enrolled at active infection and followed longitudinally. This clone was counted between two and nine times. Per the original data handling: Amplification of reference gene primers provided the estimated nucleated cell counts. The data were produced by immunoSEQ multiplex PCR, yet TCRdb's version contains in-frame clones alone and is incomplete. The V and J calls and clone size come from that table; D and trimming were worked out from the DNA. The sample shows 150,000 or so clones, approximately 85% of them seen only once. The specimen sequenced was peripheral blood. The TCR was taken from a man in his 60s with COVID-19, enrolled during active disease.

CDR3 residues: CATSHGQRSTF. DNA of the CDR3: TGTGCCACCTCACATGGACAGCGAAGTACCTTC. The genes are TRBV10-3 and TRBJ1-2, with D possibly TRBD1 on 6 matching bases. V lost 10 bases, J lost 14 bases, and 20 bases lay in between. The germline CDR1 and CDR2 sequences are ENHRY and SYGVKD. The CDR3 length is 11 residues.